This T cell receptor beta chain was retrieved from a study of cytomegalovirus exposure and HLA in healthy donors. The CDR3 is made up of 17 amino acids. Looked up from germline, CDR1 is PRHDT and CDR2 is FYEKMQ (reference sequence). With 2 bases clipped from V and 7 bases from J, the junction kept 14 bases outside the gene matches. The study ran its PCR with 60 Vbeta and 13 Jbeta primers. The table came from immunoSEQ multiplex PCR; TCRdb's copy has only in-frame clones and leaves some out. The sample contains 200,000 to 250,000 clones, approximately 80% of which appear only once. Source material: PBMCs. The sequence was obtained from a man aged 50-60 years in good health and CMV-seronegative. The rearrangement joins TRBV13 to TRBJ2-1, with 7 bases aligning to TRBD2. The CDR3 region is CASSLSGRESLRNEQFF. The CDR3 region has the DNA TGTGCCAGCAGCTTATCTGGGCGGGAGAGTCTCAGAAATGAGCAGTTCTTC.